Each of the 5 T cell receptor beta chains below was sequenced from the same sample in a study of T cell responses to AZD1222 COVID-19 vaccine (dated by TCRdb to about 2021). The library relied on the immunoSEQ multiplex PCR assay. TCRdb took over this immuneACCESS table, retaining in-frame rearrangements with V and J assigned. Such tables are incomplete; in checked studies, under half of the missing clones stem from an unresolved V gene, and the remainder is unexplained. In this sample the table shows roughly 190,000 clones, 85% to 95% of which occur a single time. 3.5% to 4.5% of the sample comes from the top ten. Reading the label with the study, this specimen's time point is: baseline before first vaccination. The sample in question was peripheral blood, obtained on day 0 of AZD1222 vaccination. The receptors shown here come from an adult in good health.

The V and J genes are TRBV14 and TRBJ1-1; perhaps TRBD1 as D (5 bases). This CDR3 is built from 13 residues. The V and J ends lost 4 bases and 8 bases respectively, with 14 bases between them. CDR1 SGHDN and CDR2 FVKESK come from the germline V gene. In DNA, the CDR3 is TGTGCCAGCAGCCCTCAAGGGGCGCCCGAAGCTTTCTTT. Protein product: CASSPQGAPEAFF.

This clone was detected once. The chain employs TRBV6-2 or TRBV6-3 and TRBJ1-2; D gene unclear. In germline, CDR1 is MNHEY, CDR2 SVGEGT. CDR3 length equals 12 residues. V lost 5 bases to trimming and J lost 4 bases, with 8 bases between them. The DNA of the CDR3 is TGTGCCAGCAGTCCGAGCTCCTATGGCTACACCTTC. This gives the protein CASSPSSYGYTF.

The chain combines TRBV6-5 with TRBJ1-1; unclear D gene. Germline V lookup: CDR1 MNHEY, CDR2 SVGAGI. V dropped 2 bases and J dropped 1 base, with 5 bases sitting between them. The CDR3 contains 13 residues. DNA of the CDR3: TGTGCCAGCAGTTACGGGGAGAACACTGAAGCTTTCTTT. Protein sequence: CASSYGENTEAFF.

The gene calls are TRBV13 and TRBJ1-2, with D possibly being TRBD1 (6 bases). The V gene lost 7 bases and the J gene lost 0 bases, with 15 bases spanning the gap. Germline assignment: CDR1 PRHDT and CDR2 FYEKMQ (reference sequence). The CDR3 covers 15 residues. Written as DNA, the CDR3 is TGTGCCAGCATGACTGGGAGGGGGACTAACTATGGCTACACCTTC. Translation gives CASMTGRGTNYGYTF.

Here the CDR3 DNA reads TGCGCCAGCAGCTTTGGCGCCACCTACGAGCAGTACTTC. This gives the protein CASSFGATYEQYF. The chain is built from TRBV5-1 and TRBJ2-7, with D unclear. The CDR3 consists of 13 residues. V lost 2 bases to trimming and J lost 2 bases, with 8 bases between them. Germline CDR1 reads SGHRS; CDR2 reads YFSETQ.